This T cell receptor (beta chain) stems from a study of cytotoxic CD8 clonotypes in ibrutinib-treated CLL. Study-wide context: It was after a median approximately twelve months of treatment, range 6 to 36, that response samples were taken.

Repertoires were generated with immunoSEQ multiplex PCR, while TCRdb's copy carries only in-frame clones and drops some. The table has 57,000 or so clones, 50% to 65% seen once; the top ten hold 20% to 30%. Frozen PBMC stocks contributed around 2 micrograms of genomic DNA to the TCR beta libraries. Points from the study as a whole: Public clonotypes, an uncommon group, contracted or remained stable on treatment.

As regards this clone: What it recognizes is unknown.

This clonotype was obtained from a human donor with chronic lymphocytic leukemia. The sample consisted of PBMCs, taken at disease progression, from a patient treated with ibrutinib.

The CDR3 region has the DNA TGTGCCAGCAGCTTAGATTGGGCAGTCATTGAAGCTTTCTTT. Protein: CASSLDWAVIEAFF. J is TRBJ1-1 and V is TRBV7-2; no clear D. Trimming cost V 1 base and J 7 bases, with 13 bases left between them. The CDR3 contains 14 residues. CDR1 is SGHTA and CDR2 is FQGNSA in the germline V gene.